Sequencing of this T cell receptor beta chain was carried out in a study of blood T cell repertoires in COVID-19. Study as a whole: Whether acute or convalescent, the COVID-19 samples came from the United States, Italy and Spain.

In the original workflow: From reference gene primer amplification, estimates of nucleated cell counts were derived. Clones were sequenced by immunoSEQ multiplex PCR, and TCRdb holds only the in-frame ones, with some missing. V and J calls and clone size come straight from that table; D and trimming were deduced from the DNA. The repertoire holds 140,000 or so clones, with more than 85% as singletons. In germline, CDR1 is SGHRS, CDR2 YFSETQ. This CDR3 has 14 residues. Trimming cost V 3 bases and J 5 bases; bases outside gene matches: 6. Sequenced sample: peripheral blood. The clonotype was recovered from a human donor in a cohort sampled during active COVID-19. The rearrangement uses TRBV5-1 and TRBJ1-1, with 8 nucleotides matching TRBD1. This CDR3 is CASSYLDRATEAFF. CDR3 in DNA: TGCGCCAGCAGCTACCTGGACAGGGCTACTGAAGCTTTCTTT.